This T cell receptor beta chain was retrieved from a study of T cell repertoires in cytomegalovirus infection. Regarding the study as a whole: Dominant in the ex vivo response were TCR beta clonotypes restricted by HLA-C and specific for CMV.

This clonotype was detected a few times. What it binds is not known. Germline trimming cut 7 bases from V and 2 bases from J; bases unmatched to any gene: 7. The CDR3 is made up of 14 amino acids. From germline, CDR1 is SGHVT and CDR2 SQSDAQ. Via MiXCR, TCRdb re-called the reads, giving one row per CDR3 protein. Altogether 150,000 to 200,000 distinct CDR3 sequences are present, 28% being singletons, with the ten largest covering under 35%. Sequencing used PBMCs. The rearrangement joins TRBV7-4 to TRBJ1-1; the match to TRBD1 covers 7 bases. The origin of this receptor is a human donor in good health (CMV status not recorded). Some clones in this sample may be carry-over from other donors' samples. CDR3 sequence (DNA): TGTGCCAGCACCCTGGGACAGTCAAACACTGAAGCTTTCTTT. It yields the protein CASTLGQSNTEAFF.